One and the same sample provided the 12 T cell receptor beta chains below, sequenced in a study of T cell repertoires in cytomegalovirus infection. TCRdb itself ran the reads through MiXCR, one entry per CDR3 protein. This sample carries about 130,000 distinct CDR3 sequences, 8.8% of them seen once, and the ten largest clones take over 9%. Source material: PBMCs. Receptor source: a human donor in good health (CMV status not recorded). Some clones in this sample may be carry-over from other donors' samples.

The chain joins TRBV28 to TRBJ2-1; no clear D. V lost 5 bases, J lost 0 bases, and 14 bases lay in between. Germline-derived CDR1 and CDR2 are MDHEN and SYDVKM. CDR3 length: 16 amino acids. The DNA of the CDR3 is TGTGCCAGCAGTCGGAGCCCATGGGTCTCCTACAATGAGCAGTTCTTC. It translates to CASSRSPWVSYNEQFF.

The chain employs TRBV11-2 and TRBJ2-2; tentatively, D is TRBD2 (5 bases). Germline CDR1 reads SGHAT; CDR2 reads FQNNGV. Trimming stripped 5 bases from V and 1 base from J, with 20 bases between. The CDR3 spans 18 residues. CDR3 in DNA: TGTGCCAGCAGCACTAGAAGCGACTGGACTCTGAACACCGGGGAGCTGTTTTTT. Its translation: CASSTRSDWTLNTGELFF.

This clonotype was observed many times. This chain connects TRBV19 to TRBJ2-1, with 7 nucleotides matching TRBD2. V trimming: 3 bases; J trimming: 12 bases; junction bases outside the gene matches: 20. Germline V gene data show CDR1 as LNHDA and CDR2 as SQIVND (reference sequence). The CDR3 has 17 amino acids. CDR3 nucleotide sequence: TGTGCCAGTAGTATCCCCGGTCCAGCGGGGCTCTCTCCGTGGCAGTTCTTC. It codes for CASSIPGPAGLSPWQFF.

This clonotype was counted ten times or more. The chain employs TRBV2 and TRBJ1-2; 7 bases map to TRBD1. J lost 3 bases, V lost 7 bases, and 11 bases had no gene match. Per germline, CDR1 SNHLY and CDR2 FYNNEI. The CDR3 has 15 residues. DNA for the CDR3: TGTGCCAGCACCACACAGGGGCGAGGGTACTATGGCTACACCTTC. Translating it yields CASTTQGRGYYGYTF.

This clonotype was recorded at least ten times. V is TRBV14 and J is TRBJ2-3; D ambiguous. The CDR3 totals 13 residues. Germline V gene data show CDR1 as SGHDN and CDR2 as FVKESK. The V and J ends lost 4 bases and 6 bases respectively, with 11 bases between them. The CDR3 loop reads CASSLQYGDTQYF. The CDR3 DNA is TGTGCCAGCAGCCTCCAGTACGGTGATACGCAGTATTTT.

This clonotype has a count of ten or more. This chain links TRBV7-6 with TRBJ2-3, with D unresolved. The V gene lost 5 bases and the J gene lost 2 bases, with 5 bases spanning the gap. CDR3 length: 12 amino acids. Germline CDR1 is SGHVS and CDR2 is FNYEAQ. The CDR3 loop is CASSHYTDTQYF. CDR3 nucleotides: TGTGCCAGCAGCCATTACACAGATACGCAGTATTTT.

This clonotype was seen at least ten times. J is TRBJ1-1 and V is TRBV12-3 or TRBV12-4; the match to TRBD1 covers 8 bases. The CDR3 runs 16 residues. The junction had 4 bases not matched to a gene; V was cut back by 0 bases and J by 1 base. The CDR3 DNA sequence: TGTGCCAGCAGTTTAGCCGCAGGGGGCTGGAACACTGAAGCTTTCTTT. Translating it yields CASSLAAGGWNTEAFF.

This clonotype was detected ten times or more. V is TRBV7-2 and J is TRBJ2-3; possibly TRBD1 or TRBD2 for D (7 bases each). V shed 5 bases and J shed 13 bases, with 22 bases lying between them. Germline V gene lookup returns CDR1 SGHTA and CDR2 FQGNSA. The CDR3 runs 14 residues. CDR3 nucleotides: TGTGCCAGCAGCCCGATTGAGAAGCGGGGACAGAAGTATTTT. Translation gives CASSPIEKRGQKYF.

This clonotype was picked up many times. The J gene is TRBJ1-5, the V gene TRBV2; TRBD1 matches 9 bases. The ends lost 6 bases at V and 6 bases at J; junction bases unmatched: 9. Per germline, CDR1 SNHLY and CDR2 FYNNEI. The CDR3 covers 15 residues. The CDR3 region has the DNA TGTGCCAGCAGAGGGACAGGGCCTATCGGTCAGCCCCAGCATTTT. As protein: CASRGTGPIGQPQHF.

The genes are TRBV2 and TRBJ1-1, with TRBD1 identical over 8 bases. The junction had 16 bases not matched to a gene; V was cut back by 6 bases and J by 7 bases. The CDR3 runs to 16 residues. The germline V gene has CDR1 SNHLY and CDR2 FYNNEI. CDR3 amino acids: CASRHFDLAGGGEAFF. Written as DNA, the CDR3 is TGTGCCAGCAGGCACTTCGACCTCGCAGGGGGCGGTGAAGCTTTCTTT.

There are many counts of this clonotype. V and J are TRBV12-3 or TRBV12-4 and TRBJ1-3, with D possibly matching TRBD1 (5 bases). V gave up 6 bases and J gave up 2 bases, with 17 bases separating them. This CDR3 spans 16 amino acids. The CDR3 nucleotides read TGTGCCAGCAGCCGCATGGGGGGGGTAACTGGAAACACCATATATTTT. Translating it yields CASSRMGGVTGNTIYF.

Ten or more counts support this clonotype. The rearrangement uses TRBV7-2 and TRBJ1-5, with a weak D call TRBD1 (6 bases). Germline V lookup: CDR1 SGHTA, CDR2 FQGNSA. Trimming left V 2 bases short and J 0 bases short, with 11 bases between. This CDR3 is built from 16 residues. The CDR3 is CASSLQTGYSNQPQHF. The CDR3 bases are TGTGCCAGCAGCTTACAGACAGGTTATAGCAATCAGCCCCAGCATTTT.